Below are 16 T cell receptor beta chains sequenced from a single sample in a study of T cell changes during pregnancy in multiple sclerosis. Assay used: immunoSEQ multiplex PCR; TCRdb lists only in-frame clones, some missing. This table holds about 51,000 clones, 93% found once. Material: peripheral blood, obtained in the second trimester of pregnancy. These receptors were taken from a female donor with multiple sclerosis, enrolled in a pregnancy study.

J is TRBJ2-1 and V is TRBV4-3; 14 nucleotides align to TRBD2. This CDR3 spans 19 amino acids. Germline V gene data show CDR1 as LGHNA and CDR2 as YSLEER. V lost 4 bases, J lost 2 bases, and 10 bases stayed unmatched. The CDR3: CASSPRLAGGLGAYNEQFF. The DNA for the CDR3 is TGCGCCAGCAGCCCCCGACTAGCGGGAGGGTTAGGAGCCTACAATGAGCAGTTCTTC.

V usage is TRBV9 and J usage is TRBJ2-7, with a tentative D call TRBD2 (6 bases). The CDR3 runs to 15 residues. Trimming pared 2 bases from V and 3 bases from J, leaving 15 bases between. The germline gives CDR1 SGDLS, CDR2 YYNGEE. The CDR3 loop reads CASSVGTEGYYEQYF. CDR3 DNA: TGTGCCAGCAGCGTTGGGACGGAGGGCTACTACGAGCAGTACTTC. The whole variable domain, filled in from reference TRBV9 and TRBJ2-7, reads DSGVTQTPKHLITATGQRVTLRCSPRSGDLSVYWYQQSLDQGLQFLIQYYNGEERAKGNILERFSAQQFPDLHSELNLSSLELGDSALYFCASSVGTEGYYEQYFGPGTRLTVT.

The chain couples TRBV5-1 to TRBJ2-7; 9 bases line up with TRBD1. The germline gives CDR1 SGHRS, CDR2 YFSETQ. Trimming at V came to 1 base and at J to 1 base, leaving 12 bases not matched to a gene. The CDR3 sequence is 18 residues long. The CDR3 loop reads CASSLWATGQGRSYEQYF. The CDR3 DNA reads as TGCGCCAGCAGCTTGTGGGCTACAGGACAGGGGAGATCCTACGAGCAGTACTTC. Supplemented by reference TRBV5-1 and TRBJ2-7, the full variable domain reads KAGVTQTPRYLIKTRGQQVTLSCSPISGHRSVSWYQQTPGQGLQFLFEYFSETQRNKGNFPGRFSGRQFSNSRSEMNVSTLELGDSALYLCASSLWATGQGRSYEQYFGPGTRLTVT.

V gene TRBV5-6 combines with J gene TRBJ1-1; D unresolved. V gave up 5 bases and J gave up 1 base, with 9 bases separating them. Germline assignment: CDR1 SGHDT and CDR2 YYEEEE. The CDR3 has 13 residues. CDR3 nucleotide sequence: TGTGCCAGCAGTGATCAGCGGAACACTGAAGCTTTCTTT. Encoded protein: CASSDQRNTEAFF.

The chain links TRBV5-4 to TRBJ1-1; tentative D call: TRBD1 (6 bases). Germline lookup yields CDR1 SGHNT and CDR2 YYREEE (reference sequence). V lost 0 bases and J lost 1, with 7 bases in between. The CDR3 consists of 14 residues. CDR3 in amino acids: CASSLEGGNTEAFF. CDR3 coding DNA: TGTGCCAGCAGCTTGGAAGGGGGGAACACTGAAGCTTTCTTT.

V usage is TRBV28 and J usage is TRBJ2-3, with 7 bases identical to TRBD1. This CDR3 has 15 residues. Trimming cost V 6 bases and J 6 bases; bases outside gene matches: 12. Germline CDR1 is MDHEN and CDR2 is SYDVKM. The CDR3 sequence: CASSTAGTVMDTQYF. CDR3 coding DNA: TGTGCCAGCAGCACCGCCGGGACAGTTATGGATACGCAGTATTTT.

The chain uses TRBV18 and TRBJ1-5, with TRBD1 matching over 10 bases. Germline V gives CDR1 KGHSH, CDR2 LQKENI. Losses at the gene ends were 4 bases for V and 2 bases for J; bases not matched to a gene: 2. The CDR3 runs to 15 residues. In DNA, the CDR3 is TGTGCCAGCTCACGAGGGACAGGGGGCAATCAGCCCCAGCATTTT. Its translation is CASSRGTGGNQPQHF.

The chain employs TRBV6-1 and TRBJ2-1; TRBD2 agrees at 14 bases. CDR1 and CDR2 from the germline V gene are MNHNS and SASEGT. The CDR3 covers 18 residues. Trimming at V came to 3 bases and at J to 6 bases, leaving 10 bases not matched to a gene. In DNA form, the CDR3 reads TGTGCCAGCAGTGAGATACCCGCCGGGACTAGCGGGAGCAATGAGCAGTTCTTC. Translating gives CASSEIPAGTSGSNEQFF.

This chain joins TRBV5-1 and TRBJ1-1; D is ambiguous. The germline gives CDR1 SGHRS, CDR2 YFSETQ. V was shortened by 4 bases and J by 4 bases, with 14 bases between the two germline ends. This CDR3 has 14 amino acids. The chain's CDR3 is CASSRLGVGTEAFF. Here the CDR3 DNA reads TGCGCCAGCAGCCGGCTCGGGGTGGGCACTGAAGCTTTCTTT.

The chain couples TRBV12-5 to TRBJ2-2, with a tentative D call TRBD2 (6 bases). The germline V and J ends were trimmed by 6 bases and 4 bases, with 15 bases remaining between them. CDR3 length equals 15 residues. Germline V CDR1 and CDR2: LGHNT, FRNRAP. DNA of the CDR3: TGTGCTAGTGGCTTACTAGCTTTGGGCACCGGGGAGCTGTTTTTT. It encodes CASGLLALGTGELFF. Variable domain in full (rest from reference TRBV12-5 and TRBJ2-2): DARVTQTPRHKVTEMGQEVTMRCQPILGHNTVFWYRQTMMQGLELLAYFRNRAPLDDSGMPKDRFSAEMPDATLATLKIQPSEPRDSAVYFCASGLLALGTGELFFGEGSRLTVL.

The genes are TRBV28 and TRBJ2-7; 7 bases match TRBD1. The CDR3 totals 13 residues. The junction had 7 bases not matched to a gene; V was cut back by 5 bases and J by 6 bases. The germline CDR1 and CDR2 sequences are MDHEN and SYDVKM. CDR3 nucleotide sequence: TGTGCCAGCAGTCGACAGGGTCCCGGCGAGCAGTACTTC. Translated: CASSRQGPGEQYF. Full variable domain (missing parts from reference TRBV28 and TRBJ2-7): DVKVTQSSRYLVKRTGEKVFLECVQDMDHENMFWYRQDPGLGLRLIYFSYDVKMKEKGDIPEGYSVSREKKERFSLILESASTNQTSMYLCASSRQGPGEQYFGPGTRLTVT.

CDR3 nucleotides: TGTGCCAGCAGCTTAGGTGGCGGCTCCTACGAGCAGTACTTC. As protein: CASSLGGGSYEQYF. The J gene is TRBJ2-7, the V gene TRBV7-6; D is ambiguous. V lost 1 base and J lost 0, with 7 bases in between. Germline values: CDR1 SGHVS, CDR2 FNYEAQ. The CDR3 runs to 14 residues.

In DNA form, the CDR3 reads TGTGCCAGCAGCAGACCCCTATCCGGACTAGCGCTCAATGAGCAGTTCTTC. It yields the protein CASSRPLSGLALNEQFF. The rearrangement joins TRBV5-8 to TRBJ2-1; 9 nucleotides match TRBD2. Per the germline V gene, CDR1 is SGHTS and CDR2 is YDEGEE. The CDR3 runs 17 residues. The V and J ends lost 4 bases and 6 bases, in that order; junction bases with no gene match: 14.

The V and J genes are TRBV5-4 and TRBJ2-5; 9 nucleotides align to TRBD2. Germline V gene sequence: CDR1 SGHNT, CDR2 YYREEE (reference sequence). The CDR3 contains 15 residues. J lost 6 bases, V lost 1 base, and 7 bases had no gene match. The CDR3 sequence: CASSLRSGRPKTQYF. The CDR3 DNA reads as TGTGCCAGCAGCTTGCGTAGCGGGAGACCGAAGACCCAGTACTTC.

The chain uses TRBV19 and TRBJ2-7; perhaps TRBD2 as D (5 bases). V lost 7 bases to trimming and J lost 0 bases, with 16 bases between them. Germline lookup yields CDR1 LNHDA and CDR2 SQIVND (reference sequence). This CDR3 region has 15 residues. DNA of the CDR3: TGTGCCAGTATAAAGGAGGAGAGTTTCTCCTACGAGCAGTACTTC. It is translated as CASIKEESFSYEQYF.

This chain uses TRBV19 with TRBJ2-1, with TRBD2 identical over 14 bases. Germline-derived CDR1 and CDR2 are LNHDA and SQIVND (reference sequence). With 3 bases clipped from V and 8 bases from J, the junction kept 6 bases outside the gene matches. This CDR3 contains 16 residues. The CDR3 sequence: CASSIRLAGGFDEQFF. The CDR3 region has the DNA TGTGCCAGTAGTATTCGACTAGCGGGAGGGTTCGATGAGCAGTTCTTC.